These 27 T cell receptor beta chains originate from one sample sequenced in a study of T cells in Graves' hyperthyroidism and ophthalmopathy. Regions amplified from RNA transcripts were the TCR beta CDR3 regions. HTBI primers were employed in a first-round RT-PCR of the TCR CDR3. Via MiXCR, TCRdb re-called the multiplex PCR reads, giving one row per CDR3 protein. There are roughly 500,000 distinct CDR3 sequences in the sample; about 45% occur only once, and about 43% lies in the top ten. Sequencing used peripheral blood or thyroid tissue (not recorded which). The receptors derive from an adult woman with Graves' disease, either hyperthyroidism or ophthalmopathy (not recorded which).

This chain joins TRBV7-2 and TRBJ2-7; TRBD1 or TRBD2 may be the D gene (7 bases each). This CDR3 is 14 amino acids long. Trimming shortened V by 7 bases and J by 2 bases, and 15 bases separated the two germline ends. CDR1 SGHTA and CDR2 FQGNSA come from the germline V gene. The chain's CDR3 is CASIIQGGPYEQYF. For the CDR3, the DNA is TGTGCCAGCATCATCCAGGGGGGGCCCTACGAGCAGTACTTC.

V usage is TRBV27 and J usage is TRBJ2-7; 10 nucleotides align to TRBD2. The CDR3 extends over 15 amino acids. V was clipped by 2 bases and J by 6 bases; unmatched bases: 7. CDR1 and CDR2 from the germline V gene are MNHEY and SMNVEV (reference sequence). The CDR3 nucleotides are TGTGCCAGCAGTTTAGGAGCGGGAGGGCCTGGCGAGCAGTACTTC. It specifies CASSLGAGGPGEQYF.

The chain couples TRBV7-7 to TRBJ2-5, with D possibly matching TRBD1 (6 bases). Trimming removed 4 bases at V and 2 bases at J, with 14 bases between. The CDR3 contains 15 residues. Germline V gene data show CDR1 as SSHAT and CDR2 as FNYEAQ (reference sequence). The CDR3, as DNA: TGTGCCAGCAGCTCGACCGCGGACAGACAAGAGACCCAGTACTTC. Its protein product is CASSSTADRQETQYF.

This clonotype was seen at least ten times. The rearrangement joins TRBV20-1 to TRBJ2-7, with TRBD2 matching over 8 bases. In germline, CDR1 is DFQATT, CDR2 SNEGSKA (reference sequence). Losses at the gene ends were 0 bases for V and 3 bases for J; bases not matched to a gene: 4. This CDR3 has 14 residues. Here the CDR3 DNA reads TGCAGTGCTAGAGATCACAGCGGGGGCTACGAGCAGTACTTC. This codes for CSARDHSGGYEQYF.

This clonotype was counted at least ten times. The chain employs TRBV14 and TRBJ2-7; D is undetermined. Deletions cut 0 bases from V and 8 bases from J, with 17 bases between. This CDR3 spans 15 amino acids. Germline CDR1 reads SGHDN; CDR2 reads FVKESK. CDR3 in amino acids: CASSQDLRQAWKQYF. In DNA, the CDR3 is TGTGCCAGCAGCCAAGATCTTCGGCAGGCCTGGAAGCAGTACTTC.

This clonotype was detected ten times or more. The chain uses TRBV6-1 and TRBJ1-1; D might be TRBD1 (5 bases). This CDR3 has 13 amino acids. The germline CDR1 and CDR2 sequences are MNHNS and SASEGT. The V gene lost 4 bases and the J gene lost 11 bases, with 17 bases spanning the gap. CDR3 in DNA: TGTGCCAGCAGTGCCCAGGAGGGACTGAAGGCTTTCTTT. Amino acid sequence: CASSAQEGLKAFF.

The V call is TRBV7-2, the J call TRBJ2-5, with D possibly being TRBD2 (7 bases). The germline gives CDR1 SGHTA, CDR2 FQGNSA. This CDR3 region has 14 residues. V dropped 0 bases and J dropped 9 bases, with 14 bases sitting between them. CDR3 sequence (DNA): TGTGCCAGCAGCTTAGCGGGAGGGGGAGGGGCCCAGTACTTC. Translating gives CASSLAGGGGAQYF. The variable domain in full, completed from reference TRBV7-2 and TRBJ2-5, reads GAGVSQSPSNKVTEKGKDVELRCDPISGHTALYWYRQSLGQGLEFLIYFQGNSAPDKSGLPSDRFSAERTGGSVSTLTIQRTQQEDSAVYLCASSLAGGGGAQYFGPGTRLLVL.

The count of this clonotype is one. An end of the junction does not agree with germline; a read error may underlie this. V and J are TRBV20-1 and TRBJ1-4, with D maybe TRBD1 (6 bases). This CDR3 is built from 13 residues. Germline V gene lookup returns CDR1 DFQATT and CDR2 SNEGSKA (reference sequence). The CDR3 nucleotides are TGCAGTGCCAGAGGGAGGGGGGCAGAGAAACTGTTTTTT. It yields the protein CSARGRGAEKLFF.

This rearrangement joins TRBV2 to TRBJ2-5; no reliable D call. Trimming removed 3 bases from V and 4 bases from J, with 18 bases in between. The CDR3 runs 16 residues. Germline-derived CDR1 and CDR2 are SNHLY and FYNNEI. This chain's CDR3 is CASSEMALTLGETQYF. In DNA, the CDR3 is TGTGCCAGCAGTGAGATGGCTCTCACTCTCGGAGAGACCCAGTACTTC.

The V call is TRBV6-1, the J call TRBJ1-1; 10 bases align to TRBD1. Germline lookup yields CDR1 MNHNS and CDR2 SASEGT. This CDR3 region has 16 residues. The ends lost 6 bases at V and 6 bases at J; junction bases unmatched: 13. The CDR3 region is CASSQVKTGGLSEAFF. For the CDR3, the DNA is TGTGCCAGCAGCCAAGTGAAGACAGGGGGCTTATCTGAAGCTTTCTTT.

This chain connects TRBV2 to TRBJ2-7; 8 bases are a match to TRBD1. V lost 3 bases and J lost 11; bases outside the gene matches: 6. Germline V CDR1 and CDR2: SNHLY, FYNNEI. The CDR3 spans 12 residues. In nucleotides, the CDR3 is TGTGCCAGCAGTGATGACAGGGGAAGCGAGTACTTC. Protein sequence: CASSDDRGSEYF.

The V call is TRBV25-1, the J call TRBJ2-5, with D possibly called TRBD1 or TRBD2 (5 bases each). Germline V gene sequence: CDR1 MGHDK, CDR2 SYGVNS. The CDR3 extends over 10 amino acids. With 11 bases removed from V and 4 bases from J, the gap between germline ends came to 8 bases. CDR3 residues: CAWGSETQYF. For the CDR3, the DNA is TGTGCCTGGGGGTCAGAGACCCAGTACTTC.

The rearrangement links TRBV24-1 to TRBJ1-2; 10 bases are shared with TRBD1. The CDR3 length is 15 residues. CDR1 KGHDR and CDR2 SFDVKD come from the germline V gene. Trimming at V came to 4 bases and at J to 6 bases, leaving 7 bases not matched to a gene. The CDR3 sequence is CATSDPGQGINGYTF. DNA for the CDR3: TGTGCCACCAGTGACCCGGGACAGGGGATTAATGGCTACACCTTC.

The sample holds many counts of this clonotype. V is TRBV7-2 and J is TRBJ2-7; 11 bases are a match to TRBD2. The junction had 2 bases not matched to a gene; V was cut back by 1 base and J by 3 bases. The CDR3 has 15 amino acids. In germline, CDR1 is SGHTA, CDR2 FQGNSA. The CDR3 here is CASSLEGTSGYEQYF. In nucleotides, the CDR3 is TGTGCCAGCAGCTTAGAAGGGACTAGCGGCTACGAGCAGTACTTC.

Of note for this clonotype: This clone may be a read error of a much larger clone one base away. The chain is built from TRBV20-1 and TRBJ1-1, with 8 bases fitting TRBD1. Germline CDR1 and CDR2: DFQATT and SNEGSKA (reference sequence). This CDR3 comprises 13 residues. CDR3 loop: CNARADRDTEAFF. The CDR3 DNA reads TGCAATGCTAGAGCGGACAGGGACACTGAAGCTTTCTTT.

The gene calls are TRBV4-2 and TRBJ1-2, with D unresolved. Per the germline V gene, CDR1 is LGHNA and CDR2 is YNFKEQ. The CDR3 contains 13 residues. V lost 9 bases to trimming and J lost 8 bases, with 19 bases between them. The CDR3 protein is CASGLAGGPGYTF. CDR3 sequence (DNA): TGTGCCAGTGGACTAGCGGGAGGGCCGGGCTACACCTTC.

This clonotype has at least ten counts. J is TRBJ2-2 and V is TRBV10-3; D might be TRBD1 or TRBD2, each matching 5 bases. The V gene's germline CDR1 is ENHRY and CDR2 SYGVKD. Deletions cut 10 bases from V and 3 bases from J, with 15 bases between. The CDR3 runs to 14 residues. This CDR3 is CANRAQGDTGELFF. CDR3 nucleotides: TGTGCCAACCGGGCGCAGGGAGACACCGGGGAGCTGTTTTTT.

This chain connects TRBV7-2 to TRBJ2-7, with TRBD1 as a possible D gene (6 bases). Germline V CDR1 and CDR2: SGHTA, FQGNSA. There are 12 residues in the CDR3. Trimming pared 4 bases from V and 8 bases from J, leaving 12 bases between. CDR3 sequence reads: CASSSQGSQQYF. In nucleotides, the CDR3 is TGTGCCAGCAGCTCGCAGGGGAGTCAGCAGTACTTC. The full variable domain, in which reference TRBV7-2 and TRBJ2-7 provide the parts outside the CDR3, is GAGVSQSPSNKVTEKGKDVELRCDPISGHTALYWYRQSLGQGLEFLIYFQGNSAPDKSGLPSDRFSAERTGGSVSTLTIQRTQQEDSAVYLCASSSQGSQQYFGPGTRLTVT.

This clonotype was picked up many times. The chain couples TRBV2 to TRBJ2-2; 11 bases are shared with TRBD1. After removal of 4 bases from V and 4 bases from J, the junction contained 5 bases not matched to a gene. Germline V gene sequence: CDR1 SNHLY, CDR2 FYNNEI. The CDR3 contains 16 residues. The CDR3 nucleotides read TGTGCCAGCAGTGTGGAAGGGACAGGGGGCACCGGGGAGCTGTTTTTT. Protein: CASSVEGTGGTGELFF.

This chain connects TRBV7-2 to TRBJ1-6, with D hard to call. CDR3 length: 15 residues. Germline V gene lookup returns CDR1 SGHTA and CDR2 FQGNSA. V lost 5 bases to trimming and J lost 2 bases, with 10 bases between them. The CDR3 bases are TGTGCCAGCAGCCGGGATTTCACCTATAATTCACCCCTCCACTTT. As protein: CASSRDFTYNSPLHF.

The V call is TRBV14, the J call TRBJ1-3; D is undetermined. Trimming pared 0 bases from V and 1 base from J, leaving 13 bases between. CDR1 is SGHDN and CDR2 is FVKESK in the germline V gene. The CDR3 consists of 17 residues. The CDR3 reads CASSQDTVTYSGNTIYF. The CDR3 nucleotides are TGTGCCAGCAGCCAAGACACAGTTACCTATTCTGGAAACACCATATATTTT.

J is TRBJ2-5 and V is TRBV20-1; 8 bases map to TRBD2. The V segment lost 6 bases and the J segment 5 bases; nucleotides outside the gene matches: 17. This CDR3 spans 16 amino acids. The germline V gene has CDR1 DFQATT and CDR2 SNEGSKA (reference sequence). CDR3 protein: CSASWSGSQSGETQYF. The CDR3 bases are TGCAGTGCGTCCTGGAGCGGGAGTCAATCTGGGGAGACCCAGTACTTC.

The V call is TRBV5-1, the J call TRBJ2-2, with 7 bases that match TRBD2. CDR1 SGHRS and CDR2 YFSETQ come from the germline V gene. The V and J ends lost 7 bases and 2 bases, in that order; junction bases with no gene match: 2. There are 13 residues in the CDR3. CDR3 amino acids: CASLTSNTGELFF. The CDR3 coding sequence is TGCGCCAGCTTGACTAGCAACACCGGGGAGCTGTTTTTT.

This clonotype showed up many times. The V call is TRBV12-3 or TRBV12-4, the J call TRBJ2-7, with D perhaps given as TRBD1 or TRBD2 (5 bases each). V lost 6 bases and J lost 3, with 12 bases in between. This CDR3 has 13 residues. CDR3 sequence reads: CASSLGTLYEQYF. In DNA, the CDR3 is TGTGCCAGCAGCCTAGGGACCCTCTACGAGCAGTACTTC.

This chain joins TRBV7-9 and TRBJ1-4; 9 bases fit TRBD1. Trimming removed 5 bases from V and 5 bases from J; junction bases left unmatched: 15. This CDR3 has 18 residues. The germline gives CDR1 SEHNR, CDR2 FQNEAQ (reference sequence). The CDR3: CASSPGLWTGDWNEKLFF. The CDR3 nucleotides are TGTGCCAGCAGCCCCGGACTATGGACAGGGGATTGGAATGAAAAACTGTTTTTT.

The J gene is TRBJ2-7, the V gene TRBV5-6; D is unclear. CDR3 length equals 16 residues. Germline CDR1 is SGHDT and CDR2 is YYEEEE. Trimming stripped 4 bases from V and 7 bases from J, with 24 bases between. The CDR3 loop reads CASSPQNMGLLVEQYF. For the CDR3, the DNA is TGTGCCAGCAGCCCCCAAAACATGGGCCTTCTGGTGGAGCAGTACTTC. Full variable domain (outside the CDR3, taken from reference TRBV5-6 and TRBJ2-7): DAGVTQSPTHLIKTRGQQVTLRCSPKSGHDTVSWYQQALGQGPQFIFQYYEEEERQRGNFPDRFSGHQFPNYSSELNVNALLLGDSALYLCASSPQNMGLLVEQYFGPGTRLTVT.

In its sample, this clonotype was seen many times. J is TRBJ1-1 and V is TRBV9; the D is unclear. Trimming left V 0 bases short and J 5 bases short, with 14 bases between. The CDR3 covers 15 residues. The germline V gene encodes CDR1 SGDLS and CDR2 YYNGEE. CDR3 DNA: TGTGCCAGCAGCGTAGAGGGCCACCTCGGGACTGAAGCTTTCTTT. Residues: CASSVEGHLGTEAFF.